The present entry profiles one T cell receptor beta chain with its context. The entry originates in a study of beta chain features in type 1 diabetes. Study background: Examination spanned around 100,000,000 sorted cells from all samples.

Germline V gene sequence: CDR1 SGHTA, CDR2 FQGNSA. The CDR3 totals 12 residues. Trimming removed 6 bases at V and 3 bases at J, with 8 bases between. Since all of the isolated RNA was reverse transcribed, expressed TCRB transcripts were what got sequenced. It was found that naive, central memory and regulatory T cell samples averaged about 4 million reads. Repertoires were generated with immunoSEQ multiplex PCR, while TCRdb's copy carries only in-frame clones and drops some. The table lists some 60,000 clones, around three fifths of them singletons, with about 2.2% in the top ten. This clonotype originated in a woman aged 18 to 35 in good health. The chain recombines TRBV7-2 with TRBJ1-1; D is possibly TRBD1 (6 bases). The sample taken for sequencing was Tregs from blood. CDR3 coding DNA: TGTGCCAGCAGGAGGGGGTACACTGAAGCTTTCTTT. It yields the protein CASRRGYTEAFF.